What follows is one T cell receptor (beta chain) and its context. CDR3 size: 14 residues. Between the trimmed V and J ends, which lost 5 bases and 6 bases, there was a span of 13 bases. Germline CDR1 reads MDHEN; CDR2 reads SYDVKM. The data were obtained in a study of T cells in Graves' hyperthyroidism and ophthalmopathy. TCR beta CDR3 sequences were amplified from RNA transcripts. When the TCR CDR3 underwent first-round RT-PCR, the HTBI primer set was used. TCRdb processed the multiplex PCR reads anew with MiXCR; each CDR3 protein has one entry. This table holds about 130,000 distinct CDR3 sequences, 22% found once.

The chain links TRBV28 to TRBJ2-2; possible D gene TRBD2, 6 bases. The specimen sequenced was blood. The clonotype was recovered from a woman between 45 and 65 years old with Graves' hyperthyroidism that later progressed to Graves' ophthalmopathy. The CDR3 region has the DNA TGTGCCAGCAGTGGGAGGCCCGGGTCCGGGGAGCTGTTTTTT. This encodes CASSGRPGSGELFF.